The present T cell receptor (beta chain) was sequenced within a study of cytomegalovirus exposure and HLA in healthy donors. About the study: Samples from HLA-typed donors yielded about 85 million unique TCRs in an early data release.

Study-level results: The dataset shows that most TCR sequences were rare, while some public TCRs occurred in many donors. The investigators catalogued 150 or so TCR beta chains as cytomegalovirus-associated. V segments that were indistinguishable, TRBV6-2 and TRBV6-3 among them, were omitted from analysis.

CDR1 MNHNY and CDR2 SVGAGI come from the germline V gene (reference sequence). The CDR3 length is 14 residues. Trimming left V 0 bases short and J 0 bases short, with 3 bases between. This clone was detected ten times or more. The target antigen is unknown. This specimen includes other DNA sequences encoding the same CDR3. The PCR made use of 60 Vbeta and 13 Jbeta primers. Here immunoSEQ multiplex PCR was the method, and the copy in TCRdb shows in-frame clones only, minus some. The data hold about 160,000 clones, with roughly 80% observed a single time. The specimen sequenced was PBMCs. The chain couples TRBV6-6 to TRBJ1-3; D call uncertain. This TCR was sampled from a male donor in good health and CMV-seropositive. The CDR3: CASSYSSSGNTIYF. The DNA for the CDR3 is TGTGCCAGCAGTTACTCCAGCTCTGGAAACACCATATATTTT.